Given below is one T cell receptor (beta chain) in context. The antigen is unknown. The sample belongs to a study of cytomegalovirus exposure and HLA in healthy donors. Study observations and caveats: Cytomegalovirus association was listed for about 160 TCR beta chains. Under in vitro conditions, a few CMV-associated chains were confirmed as specific for CMV antigens. While the bulk of TCR sequences proved rare, some public TCRs turned up in many donors.

The CDR3 consists of 15 residues. Germline loops: CDR1 MGHRA, CDR2 YSYEKL. V was cut by 6 bases and J by 0 bases, with 11 bases left in between. TCRdb keeps only in-frame clones here, not all; method: immunoSEQ multiplex PCR. This table has 250,000 to 300,000 clones, 90% appearing once. This TCR derives from a woman aged 18-29 years in good health and CMV-seronegative. V gene TRBV4-1 combines with J gene TRBJ2-2, with TRBD2 as a possible D gene (5 bases). Input material: PBMCs. In nucleotides, the CDR3 is TGCGCCAGCAGTTCAGCGGAAGCGAACACCGGGGAGCTGTTTTTT. Translation gives CASSSAEANTGELFF.